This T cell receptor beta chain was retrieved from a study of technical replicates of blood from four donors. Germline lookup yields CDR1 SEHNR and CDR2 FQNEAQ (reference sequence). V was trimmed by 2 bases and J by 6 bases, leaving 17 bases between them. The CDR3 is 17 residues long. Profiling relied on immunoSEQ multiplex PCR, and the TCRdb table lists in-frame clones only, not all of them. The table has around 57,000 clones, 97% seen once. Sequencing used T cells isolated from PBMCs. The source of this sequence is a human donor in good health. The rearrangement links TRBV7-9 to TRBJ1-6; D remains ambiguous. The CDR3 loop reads CASSLYGWRQSNSPLHF. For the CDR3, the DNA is TGTGCCAGCAGCTTATACGGATGGCGGCAGAGTAATTCACCCCTCCACTTT. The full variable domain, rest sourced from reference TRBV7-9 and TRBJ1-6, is DTGVSQNPRHKITKRGQNVTFRCDPISEHNRLYWYRQTLGQGPEFLTYFQNEAQLEKSRLLSDRFSAERPKGSFSTLEIQRTEQGDSAMYLCASSLYGWRQSNSPLHFGNGTRLTVT.